This record covers a single T cell receptor beta chain. Its specificity is unknown. The conserved phenylalanine or tryptophan is not found at the CDR3 terminus, so this likely reflects a read error. It is unclear where the CDR3 begins or ends on the DNA, so no DNA is shown, and the CDR3 is as TCRdb lists it. Multiplex PCR relied on 32 V and 13 J primers to amplify TCR beta CDR3. From the multiplex PCR reads, TCRdb called clonotypes with MiXCR, one entry per CDR3 protein. The sample yields 8,500 to 11,000 distinct CDR3 sequences, 17% seen once. The data derive from a study of immune heterogeneity within non-small cell lung tumors. The wider study: Of all tumors, several turned out to be squamous cell carcinomas, ten to eleven were non-squamous carcinomas and 1 was not otherwise specified. Study-wide points: Multiple tumor sites within a patient showed recurrence of identical dominant CDR3 beta clonotypes; site-unique high-frequency clones were present as well. Each patient largely had their own distinct set of high-frequency T-cell receptor beta clonotypes.

Germline values: CDR1 MDHEN, CDR2 SYDVKM. Both ends counted, the CDR3 spans 14 residues. The template consisted of bulk tumor genomic DNA, with 600 ng used per sample. Taken during surgery, several biopsies per primary tumor were spaced as far apart as possible within the tumor mass. Curative surgery was performed on patients who had untreated, newly diagnosed non-small cell lung cancer. Patients with newly diagnosed non-small cell lung cancer who underwent surgery with curative intent served as donors. The V and J genes are TRBV28 and TRBJ2-3; the table's D call, TRBD2, has no DNA check behind it. Specimen: lung tumor tissue. The TCR sequence derives from a man in his forties with non-small cell lung cancer. This CDR3 reads CASSGYQYEQYFGP.